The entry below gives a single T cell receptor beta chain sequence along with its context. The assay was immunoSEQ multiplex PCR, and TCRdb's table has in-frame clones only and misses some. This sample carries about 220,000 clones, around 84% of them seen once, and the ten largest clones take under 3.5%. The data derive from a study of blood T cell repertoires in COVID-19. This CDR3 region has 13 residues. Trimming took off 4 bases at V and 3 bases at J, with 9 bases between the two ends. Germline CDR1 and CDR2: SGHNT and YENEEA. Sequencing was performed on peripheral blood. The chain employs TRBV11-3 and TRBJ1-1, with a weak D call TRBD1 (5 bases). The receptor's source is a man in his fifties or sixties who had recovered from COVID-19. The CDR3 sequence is CASSSSRDTEAFF. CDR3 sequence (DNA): TGTGCCAGCAGCTCCAGCAGGGACACTGAAGCTTTCTTT.